The T cell receptor (beta chain) described here comes from a study of regulatory T cells in long-lasting Graves disease. On the study more broadly: Those Graves' patients who were newly diagnosed had been on antithyroid drugs under 3 months. Broader study findings: Those with persistent disease had in common more public clonotypes (about 2,700) than new patients (roughly 1,000). Lower TCR diversity characterized persistent Graves' patients relative to newly diagnosed patients.

Time point here: newly diagnosed GD, antithyroid drugs for less than 3 months. RNA isolated from PBMCs was used to make the TCR library. Patients were from an endocrinology department in Xi'an, China. J was trimmed by 9 bases and V by 3 bases; bases with no gene match: 11. Germline V gene data show CDR1 as MNHGY and CDR2 as SVAAGI. The CDR3 runs 15 residues. On this clonotype: What it binds is not known. The conserved phenylalanine or tryptophan normally closing the CDR3 is absent here, so this likely arose from a read error.

Construction of the TCR beta libraries employed iRepertoire HTBI primers in conjunction with Arm-PCR of CDR3 regions. MiXCR, applied by TCRdb to the multiplex PCR reads, yields one record per CDR3 protein. The table records a few hundred thousand distinct CDR3 sequences, around 20% of them present only once. The TCR sequence derives from a female donor with Graves disease. The sample in question was peripheral blood mononuclear cells (PBMCs), obtained at new diagnosis, from a patient treated with antithyroid drugs. The chain is built from TRBV6-9 and TRBJ1-5; 7 positions match TRBD1. The CDR3, as DNA: TGTGCCAGCAGTTACGGACAGGCCGCCAGTTGGCCCCAGCATTCT. The encoded protein is CASSYGQAASWPQHS.